A selection of T cell receptor beta chains follows, all from one sample in a study of blood T cell repertoires in COVID-19. The data were produced by immunoSEQ multiplex PCR, yet TCRdb's version contains in-frame clones alone and is incomplete. Here the sample spans about 40,000 clones, roughly four fifths being singletons. Material for sequencing was peripheral blood. Receptor source: a human donor with acute or convalescent COVID-19. The donor label of this sample is uncertain. Both conserved end residues are part of each CDR3. D genes are given only for firm matches. Clone size, where shown, is once, few, many, or a class for clones that have expanded.

j_call clone_size d_call v_call cdr3_nt cdr3_aa
TRBJ2-1 . TRBD2 TRBV5-4 TGTGCCAGCAGCTCCCCCGGGACTAGCGGCGGGAGTGAGCAGTTCTTC CASSSPGTSGGSEQFF
TRBJ2-5 . . TRBV20-1 TGCAGTGCTAGTCGGGAAGGGGAGACCCAGTACTTC CSASREGETQYF
TRBJ2-3 once TRBD1 TRBV6-5 TGTGCCAGAAAAGACAGGGGGCGGACAGATACGCAGTATTTT CARKDRGRTDTQYF
TRBJ1-5 . TRBD1 TRBV10-3 TGTGCCATCAGTGAGTCGCCCGGGACAGGGGGACAGCCCCAGCATTTT CAISESPGTGGQPQHF
TRBJ2-3 . TRBD2 TRBV3-1/TRBV3-2 TGTGCCAGCAGCCCCTCGGGGACTAGCGGGGGGGCCGCAGATACGCAGTATTTT CASSPSGTSGGAADTQYF
TRBJ1-1 few . TRBV6-5 TGTGCCAGCAGTTACGGGGCAGGGGTCCCGAACACTGAAGCTTTCTTT CASSYGAGVPNTEAFF
TRBJ2-5 . TRBD2 TRBV18 TGTGCCAGCTCACCACGCCAAGGGAGGGGCGGCCAAGAGACCCAGTACTTC CASSPRQGRGGQETQYF
TRBJ1-1 medium-sized . TRBV9 TGTGCCAGCAGCGTAGGCCCCGGCGGCACTGAAGCTTTCTTT CASSVGPGGTEAFF
TRBJ2-3 . TRBD2 TRBV11-2 TGTGCCAGCAGCTTAGGGGCTAGCGGGAGTGGAACAGATACGCAGTATTTT CASSLGASGSGTDTQYF
TRBJ1-1 . . TRBV18 TGTGCCAGCTCACCACCGAACGCTCGGGAGAACACTGAAGCTTTCTTT CASSPPNARENTEAFF
TRBJ2-5 . . TRBV9 TGTGCCAGACCTGGGACAAGCAGGGAGACCCAGTACTTC CARPGTSRETQYF
TRBJ1-5 . . TRBV6-5 TGTGCCAGCAGTCGAACTTATAGCAATCAGCCCCAGCATTTT CASSRTYSNQPQHF
TRBJ1-4 . . TRBV19 TGTGCCACAAGACAGTTGGGTGAAAAACTGTTTTTT CATRQLGEKLFF
TRBJ2-3 . . TRBV7-2 TGTGCCAGCAGCTTAGTTGGGACTCGCACAGATACGCAGTATTTT CASSLVGTRTDTQYF
TRBJ1-1 . . TRBV6-1 TGTGCCAGCAGTGAATACAGGGTATCCACTGAAGCTTTCTTT CASSEYRVSTEAFF
TRBJ1-4 . . TRBV2 TGTGCCAGCGGCGGCCAGGGATGGATTGGCGAAAAACTGTTTTTT CASGGQGWIGEKLFF
TRBJ2-6 . . TRBV4-1 TGCGCCAGCAGCCAAGGGCCAGCTGGGGCCAACGTCCTGACTTTC CASSQGPAGANVLTF
TRBJ2-7 . . TRBV27 TGTGCCAGCCGCCCAGCGCCTAGTCTTACCTACGAGCAGTACTTC CASRPAPSLTYEQYF
TRBJ1-2 . . TRBV5-4 TGTGCCAGCAGCTCAACAGGGTTGAGGGGCTACACCTTC CASSSTGLRGYTF
TRBJ2-5 . . TRBV6-5 TGTGCCAGCCTAAAGGTGGCTTCGGGGGAGACCCAGTACTTC CASLKVASGETQYF
TRBJ2-6 . . TRBV3-1/TRBV3-2 TGTGCCAGCAGCCAAGACTGCAGGGTGAAGGGGGCCAACGTCCTGACTTTC CASSQDCRVKGANVLTF
TRBJ1-1 . . TRBV3-1/TRBV3-2 TGTGCCAGCAGCCAAGAAGTAGGAGGGTCTGAAGCTTTCTTT CASSQEVGGSEAFF
TRBJ2-5 . TRBD2 TRBV30 TGTGCCTGGAGTGTAAATAGCGGGAGGACCCAGTACTTC CAWSVNSGRTQYF
TRBJ1-2 . TRBD1 TRBV2 TGTGCCAGCAGTGGAAAGACCGGGACAGCCTATGGCTACACCTTC CASSGKTGTAYGYTF
TRBJ2-7 . TRBD2 TRBV7-3 TGTGCCAGCAGCTTGACTAGCGGGGGGGCCGGATACGAGCAGTACTTC CASSLTSGGAGYEQYF
TRBJ1-2 . TRBD1 TRBV5-1 TGCGCCAGCAGCTCCCGACAGGGCACGGGTCCTAACTATGGCTACACCTTC CASSSRQGTGPNYGYTF
TRBJ2-7 . TRBD2 TRBV6-5 TGTGCCAGCACCCGTAGCGGGAGCTCCCACGAGCAGTACTTC CASTRSGSSHEQYF
TRBJ2-3 . . TRBV9 TGTGCCGGTGCGCGGGGTAGCACAGATACGCAGTATTTT CAGARGSTDTQYF
TRBJ2-7 . . TRBV18 TGTGCCAGCTCCCCCGACAGTTCCGAGCAGTACTTC CASSPDSSEQYF
TRBJ2-3 . . TRBV24-1 TGTGCCACCAGTCGAGGGACACTAGGGATAGATACGCAGTATTTT CATSRGTLGIDTQYF
TRBJ2-3 . . TRBV19 TGTGCCAGTCTTAGTAGACTAGGAAGCACAGATACGCAGTATTTT CASLSRLGSTDTQYF
TRBJ1-2 . . TRBV28 TGTGCCAGCAGTTTGAGTGGACAAAACTATGGCTACACCTTC CASSLSGQNYGYTF
TRBJ2-2 . . TRBV19 TGTGCCATCTCCGGGAAGAACACCGGGGAGCTGTTTTTT CAISGKNTGELFF
TRBJ1-4 . TRBD1 TRBV6-5 TGTGCCAGCAGGGTCGGGACAGGGGGTGAAAAACTGTTTTTT CASRVGTGGEKLFF
TRBJ1-3 once TRBD1 TRBV6-5 TGTGCCAGCAAACTACAGGGGGCTGGAAACACCATATATTTT CASKLQGAGNTIYF
TRBJ1-5 . TRBD1 TRBV6-5 TGTGCCAGCAGTAGGGGACAGGGCACCAATCAGCCCCAGCATTTT CASSRGQGTNQPQHF
TRBJ1-6 . TRBD1 TRBV7-9 TGTGCCAGCAGCCAACCCGGGACAGGCCTGAATTCACCCCTCCACTTT CASSQPGTGLNSPLHF
TRBJ2-2 once TRBD2 TRBV19 TGTGCCAGTAGTACTAGCGGGAGGGCCATAGGCGGGGAGCTGTTTTTT CASSTSGRAIGGELFF
TRBJ2-2 . . TRBV11-1 TGTGCCAGCAGCAAAGGGGGGGGAACCGGGGAGCTGTTTTTT CASSKGGGTGELFF
TRBJ2-5 . . TRBV28 TGTGCCAGCAGTTTAGGGTGGAGGTCCCAAGAGACCCAGTACTTC CASSLGWRSQETQYF